The 24 T cell receptor beta chains reported below all come from one sample, sequenced in a study of cytotoxic CD8 clonotypes in ibrutinib-treated CLL (dated by TCRdb to the early 2020s). The meaning of the sample's time point label: 12 months on ibrutinib. The library was obtained by the immunoSEQ multiplex PCR assay. This immuneACCESS table, as held by TCRdb, lists in-frame sequences with V and J called but not all clones. Of the missing ones, under half trace to an unresolved V gene in checked studies; the others have no known cause. This sample gives about 130,000 clones in total; 79% of them show up just once. 13% of the sample is in the top ten clones. This specimen was PBMCs, taken after 12 months of ibrutinib treatment. These receptors were collected from a human donor with chronic lymphocytic leukemia.

CDR3 residues: CASSELPGRNTGELFF. The CDR3 DNA reads as TGTGCCAGCAGTGAATTACCAGGGCGAAACACCGGGGAGCTGTTTTTT. The genes are TRBV25-1 and TRBJ2-2; a weak D match, TRBD1 (5 bases). This CDR3 is 16 amino acids long. Germline V gene lookup returns CDR1 MGHDK and CDR2 SYGVNS. V lost 1 base and J lost 2, with 11 bases in between.

The chain links TRBV19 to TRBJ2-1; 7 bases match TRBD2. Looked up from germline, CDR1 is LNHDA and CDR2 is SQIVND (reference sequence). The V segment lost 0 bases and the J segment 8 bases; nucleotides outside the gene matches: 10. This CDR3 region has 16 residues. CDR3 sequence (DNA): TGTGCCAGTAGTATAGATGCCCCAGCGGGATCGTATGAGCAGTTCTTC. The encoded protein is CASSIDAPAGSYEQFF.

The chain carries TRBV28 and TRBJ2-1, with D maybe TRBD1 (6 bases). Germline lookup yields CDR1 MDHEN and CDR2 SYDVKM. V dropped 10 bases and J dropped 4 bases, with 20 bases sitting between them. The CDR3 contains 15 residues. The CDR3 region has the DNA TGTGCCATCAATCCGGGACAAGCGAAATACAATGAGCAGTTCTTC. It codes for CAINPGQAKYNEQFF.

The chain links TRBV15 to TRBJ1-4; D not certain. The V end was cut by 1 base, the J end by 0 bases, with 3 bases between. The CDR3 runs to 14 residues. The germline gives CDR1 LNHNV, CDR2 YYDKDF (reference sequence). The CDR3 spells CATSRGATNEKLFF. CDR3 nucleotides: TGTGCCACCAGCAGAGGAGCAACTAATGAAAAACTGTTTTTT.

The V gene is TRBV19, the J gene TRBJ1-3; D gene unclear. V lost 5 bases and J lost 0, with 14 bases in between. Germline values: CDR1 LNHDA, CDR2 SQIVND (reference sequence). The CDR3 covers 16 residues. The CDR3 is CASSGVTPNSGNTIYF. The CDR3 region has the DNA TGTGCCAGTAGTGGGGTTACACCGAACTCTGGAAACACCATATATTTT.

The J gene is TRBJ2-7, the V gene TRBV2, with D hard to call. Germline CDR1 SNHLY, CDR2 FYNNEI. The CDR3 loop spans 11 amino acids. V was pared by 7 bases and J by 5 bases, with 9 bases between. CDR3 loop: CASTQINEQYF. Here the CDR3 DNA reads TGTGCCAGCACCCAGATTAACGAGCAGTACTTC.

The rearrangement joins TRBV6-1 to TRBJ1-4; 7 bases fit TRBD1. Germline V CDR1 and CDR2: MNHNS, SASEGT. The CDR3 contains 15 residues. J lost 2 bases, V lost 3 bases, and 3 bases had no gene match. The CDR3 loop is CASSDPGGTNEKLFF. As DNA, the CDR3 is TGTGCCAGCAGTGACCCAGGGGGGACTAATGAAAAACTGTTTTTT.

The rearrangement uses TRBV29-1 and TRBJ2-1, with D possibly being TRBD2 (5 bases). The ends were cut back, 3 bases at V and 4 bases at J, with 16 bases in the middle. The CDR3 contains 15 residues. The V gene's germline CDR1 is SQVTM and CDR2 ANQGSEA. CDR3 loop: CSVETGVTGYNEQFF. CDR3 DNA sequence: TGCAGCGTTGAGACCGGGGTGACGGGATACAATGAGCAGTTCTTC.

The table lists this clone with a count of one. The chain has TRBV5-4 and TRBJ2-3; D may be TRBD1 (6 bases). V shed 4 bases and J shed 4 bases, with 22 bases lying between them. Germline CDR1 SGHNT, CDR2 YYREEE (reference sequence). This CDR3 region has 17 residues. The CDR3 here is CASSPKTGSVYPDTQYF. CDR3 sequence (DNA): TGTGCCAGCAGCCCCAAAACAGGGTCTGTGTACCCAGATACGCAGTATTTT. The variable domain in full, completed from reference TRBV5-4 and TRBJ2-3, reads ETGVTQSPTHLIKTRGQQVTLRCSSQSGHNTVSWYQQALGQGPQFIFQYYREEENGRGNFPPRFSGLQFPNYSSELNVNALELDDSALYLCASSPKTGSVYPDTQYFGPGTRLTVL.

There are a few counts of this clone. The rearrangement uses TRBV5-1 and TRBJ2-1, with unresolved D. Looked up from germline, CDR1 is SGHRS and CDR2 is YFSETQ. The CDR3 loop spans 15 amino acids. V was trimmed by 2 bases and J by 3 bases, leaving 12 bases between them. The CDR3 sequence is CASSLRPAFYNEQFF. The CDR3 DNA is TGCGCCAGCAGCTTAAGGCCCGCTTTCTACAATGAGCAGTTCTTC.

The chain has TRBV9 and TRBJ2-1; the D call may be TRBD1 or TRBD2 (5 bases each). This CDR3 comprises 18 residues. The V gene's germline CDR1 is SGDLS and CDR2 YYNGEE. V lost 5 bases and J lost 3, with 24 bases in between. The CDR3 sequence: CASSPRGPSAINYNEQFF. CDR3 coding DNA: TGTGCCAGCAGTCCAAGGGGACCTAGTGCAATAAACTACAATGAGCAGTTCTTC.

This clone was counted once. The chain recombines TRBV30 with TRBJ2-1; 8 bases agree with TRBD2. V was pared by 0 bases and J by 8 bases, with 6 bases of the junction left unmatched. The germline V gene encodes CDR1 GTSNPN and CDR2 SVGIG (reference sequence). The CDR3 is 14 amino acids. The CDR3 DNA is TGTGCCTGGAGTGTTCCCGGGAGGGCAGATGAGCAGTTCTTC. Protein sequence: CAWSVPGRADEQFF.

The J gene is TRBJ1-5, the V gene TRBV19, with a possible D match to TRBD1 (5 bases). From germline, CDR1 is LNHDA and CDR2 SQIVND (reference sequence). CDR3 length: 17 residues. V was pared by 6 bases and J by 1 base, with 19 bases between. Written as DNA, the CDR3 is TGTGCCAGTAGCCCTGATGGGGGGGTTGGGAGCAATCAGCCCCAGCATTTT. Its translation is CASSPDGGVGSNQPQHF.

The chain is built from TRBV6-1 and TRBJ1-4, with a weak D call TRBD1 (5 bases). Germline CDR1 is MNHNS and CDR2 is SASEGT. The CDR3 contains 15 residues. V was trimmed by 6 bases and J by 8 bases, leaving 19 bases between them. The CDR3 DNA reads TGTGCCAGCAGCTCTCATATAAGGGGAGAGGAAAAACTGTTTTTT. Protein sequence: CASSSHIRGEEKLFF.

The chain recombines TRBV18 with TRBJ2-6; 10 bases fit TRBD1. CDR1 is KGHSH, CDR2 LQKENI, per germline. J lost 1 base, V lost 3 bases, and 6 bases had no gene match. The CDR3 sequence is 18 residues long. Written as DNA, the CDR3 is TGTGCCAGCTCACCTAACGACAGGGGGCTATCTGGGGCCAACGTCCTGACTTTC. The encoded protein is CASSPNDRGLSGANVLTF.

The V gene is TRBV18, the J gene TRBJ2-7; 8 bases match TRBD1. With V trimmed by 1 base and J by 0 bases, 11 bases remained unmatched. The CDR3 consists of 18 residues. Germline assignment: CDR1 KGHSH and CDR2 LQKENI. The CDR3 nucleotides are TGTGCCAGCTCACCACGGGGCAGGGGGCGCGGCGGCTCCTACGAGCAGTACTTC. It yields the protein CASSPRGRGRGGSYEQYF.

The V gene is TRBV5-5, the J gene TRBJ2-3, with D uncertain. Trimming removed 4 bases at V and 1 base at J, with 13 bases between. The CDR3 spans 15 residues. CDR1 is SGHKS and CDR2 is YYEKEE in the germline V gene (reference sequence). The DNA of the CDR3 is TGTGCCAGCAGCCACCGACCTCAACGCACAGATACGCAGTATTTT. It translates to CASSHRPQRTDTQYF.

The chain combines TRBV14 with TRBJ2-4; D may be TRBD2 (5 bases). Per the germline V gene, CDR1 is SGHDN and CDR2 is FVKESK. CDR3 length: 12 amino acids. The V end was cut by 0 bases, the J end by 13 bases, with 10 bases between. The CDR3 here is CASSQEADRQYF. The CDR3 DNA follows: TGTGCCAGCAGCCAAGAAGCGGACCGGCAGTACTTC.

The rearrangement links TRBV4-3 to TRBJ2-5, with 14 bases identical to TRBD2. The CDR3 loop spans 16 amino acids. Germline CDR1 reads LGHNA; CDR2 reads YSLEER. V was pared by 3 bases and J by 5 bases, with 5 bases of the junction left unmatched. The CDR3 region has the DNA TGCGCCAGCAGCCACAGGACTAGCGGGAGGAAGGAGACCCAGTACTTC. This translates into CASSHRTSGRKETQYF.

The V and J genes are TRBV5-1 and TRBJ2-3, with D possibly being TRBD2 (6 bases). V gave up 3 bases and J gave up 2 bases, with 10 bases separating them. The CDR3 is 14 residues long. Per the germline V gene, CDR1 is SGHRS and CDR2 is YFSETQ. The CDR3 DNA sequence: TGCGCCAGCAGCTGGGACTCATCCACAGATACGCAGTATTTT. Translated, it gives CASSWDSSTDTQYF.

The chain couples TRBV5-1 to TRBJ2-7; the D is unclear. The CDR3 has 11 residues. V was clipped by 4 bases and J by 5 bases, with 7 bases between them. Per germline, CDR1 SGHRS and CDR2 YFSETQ. CDR3 amino acids: CASSLRDEQYF. CDR3 DNA: TGCGCCAGCAGCCTCCGAGACGAGCAGTACTTC. Together with reference TRBV5-1 and TRBJ2-7, the CDR3 gives the full variable domain: KAGVTQTPRYLIKTRGQQVTLSCSPISGHRSVSWYQQTPGQGLQFLFEYFSETQRNKGNFPGRFSGRQFSNSRSEMNVSTLELGDSALYLCASSLRDEQYFGPGTRLTVT.

The J gene is TRBJ2-1, the V gene TRBV5-4; 9 positions match TRBD2. The CDR3 contains 14 residues. The germline V gene encodes CDR1 SGHNT and CDR2 YYREEE (reference sequence). Losses at the gene ends were 2 bases for V and 10 bases for J; bases not matched to a gene: 7. CDR3 DNA sequence: TGTGCCAGCAGCTTCAGGCTAGCGGGGATCGAGCAGTTCTTC. Translation: CASSFRLAGIEQFF.

This chain connects TRBV5-4 to TRBJ1-2; no reliable D call. V gave up 1 base and J gave up 6 bases, with 25 bases separating them. Looked up from germline, CDR1 is SGHNT and CDR2 is YYREEE (reference sequence). The CDR3 has 18 residues. CDR3 coding DNA: TGTGCCAGCAGCTTGCCTACTGGCACTGGGGTCCTTGTTCATGGCTACACCTTC. Translated: CASSLPTGTGVLVHGYTF.

The chain combines TRBV29-1 with TRBJ2-5, with D maybe TRBD2 (6 bases). Germline assignment: CDR1 SQVTM and CDR2 ANQGSEA. The CDR3 has 12 residues. Deletions cut 5 bases from V and 6 bases from J, with 13 bases between. In DNA form, the CDR3 reads TGCAGCGTTCGGCTAGCGACGCAGACCCAGTACTTC. Residues: CSVRLATQTQYF.